This T cell receptor beta chain was identified during a study of shared clonotypes between healthy human individuals. Study-wide results and caveats: Shared clonotypes across all four donors exceeded non-shared ones in generation probability.

The CDR3 spans 14 residues. Trimming took 0 bases from V and 14 from J, leaving 16 bases between them. The germline CDR1 and CDR2 sequences are LGHNA and YNFKEQ. This clone was detected once. Its antigen is still unknown. Generated by immunoSEQ multiplex PCR, the TCRdb table keeps only in-frame clones and is missing some. The data hold about 680,000 clones, with about two thirds observed a single time. Sequencing was performed on memory CD4+ T cells sorted from blood. Subset reported: CD45RA-negative fraction. This sequence joins TRBV4-2 and TRBJ1-4, with D possibly TRBD1 on 5 matching bases. This TCR derives from a woman in her twenties or thirties in good health. The CDR3 nucleotides read TGTGCCAGCAGCCAAGATGAGGGGTACCGTCTCCTGTTTTTT. Its translation is CASSQDEGYRLLFF.